Below are 30 T cell receptor beta chains sequenced from a single sample in a study of T cell repertoires in cytomegalovirus infection. These receptors' targets are unknown. TCRdb fed the reads into MiXCR, producing one record per CDR3 protein. This table has some 940,000 distinct CDR3 sequences, approximately 31% appearing once. Sequenced material: cultured CD8+ T cells from PBMCs, taken from culture after CMV antigen stimulation. These receptors were collected from a human donor in good health (CMV status not recorded). Some clones in this sample may be carry-over from other donors' samples.

This chain uses TRBV27 with TRBJ2-4; 7 bases match TRBD1. V was clipped by 2 bases and J by 5 bases; unmatched bases: 6. The CDR3 has 15 residues. Germline CDR1 and CDR2: MNHEY and SMNVEV (reference sequence). CDR3 nucleotides: TGTGCCAGCAGTTTAGGGGACAGCCCAGAAAACATTCAGTACTTC. As protein: CASSLGDSPENIQYF.

V usage is TRBV2 and J usage is TRBJ2-2; D gene ambiguous. The V gene's germline CDR1 is SNHLY and CDR2 FYNNEI. This CDR3 comprises 14 residues. V was pared by 7 bases and J by 1 base, with 10 bases between. The CDR3 loop is CASILLGNTGELFF. CDR3 DNA: TGTGCCAGCATCTTACTGGGGAACACCGGGGAGCTGTTTTTT. Full variable domain (remainder filled in from reference TRBV2 and TRBJ2-2): EPEVTQTPSHQVTQMGQEVILRCVPISNHLYFYWYRQILGQKVEFLVSFYNNEISEKSEIFDDQFSVERPDGSNFTLKIRSTKLEDSAMYFCASILLGNTGELFFGEGSRLTVL.

V is TRBV29-1 and J is TRBJ2-4, with 7 nucleotides matching TRBD1. Germline loops: CDR1 SQVTM, CDR2 ANQGSEA. The CDR3 length is 15 residues. V dropped 0 bases and J dropped 3; count of bases not matched to a gene: 5. The CDR3: CSVEDEGAGKNIQYF. The CDR3 nucleotides are TGCAGCGTTGAAGATGAGGGGGCAGGCAAAAACATTCAGTACTTC.

This clonotype was seen a handful of times. V and J are TRBV6-5 and TRBJ2-3; 7 nucleotides agree with TRBD2. This CDR3 contains 14 residues. V was clipped by 2 bases and J by 4 bases; unmatched bases: 3. Germline loops: CDR1 MNHEY, CDR2 SVGAGI. The CDR3 DNA follows: TGTGCCAGCAGTTACGCCGGACTAGCAGATACGCAGTATTTT. Translation gives CASSYAGLADTQYF.

V is TRBV25-1 and J is TRBJ1-6, with 7 bases aligning to TRBD1. The CDR3 has 15 residues. Germline V lookup: CDR1 MGHDK, CDR2 SYGVNS. With V trimmed by 8 bases and J by 0 bases, 4 bases remained unmatched. The CDR3 coding sequence is TGTGCCAGCGTCGACAGGGACTCCTATAATTCACCCCTCCACTTT. Encoded protein: CASVDRDSYNSPLHF.

The rearrangement uses TRBV27 and TRBJ2-3, with D hard to call. Trimming removed 10 bases at V and 2 bases at J, with 13 bases between. This CDR3 contains 13 residues. Germline V gene data show CDR1 as MNHEY and CDR2 as SMNVEV (reference sequence). The CDR3 reads CATQDAVTDTQYF. In DNA form, the CDR3 reads TGTGCCACCCAAGACGCGGTCACAGATACGCAGTATTTT.

The table lists this clonotype with a few counts. This sequence joins TRBV19 and TRBJ2-7; D perhaps matches TRBD1 (6 bases). The CDR3 totals 13 residues. V lost 3 bases and J lost 2, with 8 bases in between. Germline CDR1 LNHDA, CDR2 SQIVND (reference sequence). DNA of the CDR3: TGTGCCAGTAGTATCGCAGGGGCCTACGAGCAGTACTTC. Translation: CASSIAGAYEQYF. The full variable domain, in which reference TRBV19 and TRBJ2-7 provide the parts outside the CDR3, is DGGITQSPKYLFRKEGQNVTLSCEQNLNHDAMYWYRQDPGQGLRLIYYSQIVNDFQKGDIAEGYSVSREKKESFPLTVTSAQKNPTAFYLCASSIAGAYEQYFGPGTRLTVT.

This clonotype appeared a few times. The chain joins TRBV20-1 to TRBJ1-2; D gene unclear. Germline assignment: CDR1 DFQATT and CDR2 SNEGSKA (reference sequence). The CDR3 length is 14 residues. With 2 bases removed from V and 0 bases from J, the gap between germline ends came to 10 bases. The CDR3 is CSARTGYPNYGYTF. The CDR3 nucleotides read TGCAGTGCTAGAACGGGTTATCCTAACTATGGCTACACCTTC.

This clonotype was found a few times. V usage is TRBV7-9 and J usage is TRBJ2-5; possible D gene TRBD1, 6 bases. The CDR3 is 15 residues long. Germline V gene data show CDR1 as SEHNR and CDR2 as FQNEAQ (reference sequence). The V end lost 4 bases, the J end lost 5 bases, and 17 bases lay between the germline ends. The CDR3 region is CASSSYTGIGETQYF. The CDR3 region has the DNA TGTGCCAGCAGCTCATACACAGGGATCGGGGAGACCCAGTACTTC.

There are a few counts of this clonotype. The V gene is TRBV10-3, the J gene TRBJ2-1; tentatively, D is TRBD1 or TRBD2 (5 bases each). In germline, CDR1 is ENHRY, CDR2 SYGVKD. CDR3 length: 16 residues. V was shortened by 3 bases and J by 0 bases, with 12 bases between the two germline ends. The CDR3 spells CAISDRGLSSYNEQFF. Written as DNA, the CDR3 is TGTGCCATCAGTGACCGGGGCCTCAGCTCCTACAATGAGCAGTTCTTC.

This clonotype was recorded many times. The chain couples TRBV7-2 to TRBJ2-1; D gene unclear. Trimming took 6 bases from V and 5 from J, leaving 11 bases between them. Germline V gene sequence: CDR1 SGHTA, CDR2 FQGNSA. This CDR3 region has 13 residues. The CDR3 spells CASRAPINNEQFF. CDR3 bases: TGTGCCAGCAGAGCACCCATCAACAATGAGCAGTTCTTC.

A few counts support this clonotype. The chain links TRBV3-1 to TRBJ2-3, with D tentatively TRBD2 (7 bases). The CDR3 sequence is 16 residues long. V shed 6 bases and J shed 3 bases, with 19 bases lying between them. The germline V gene has CDR1 LGHDT and CDR2 YNNKEL (reference sequence). The CDR3 nucleotides are TGTGCCAGCAGATGGGCGGGGGCTTTGGGTACAGATACGCAGTATTTT. This sequence encodes CASRWAGALGTDTQYF.

V and J are TRBV7-3 and TRBJ1-2; no clear D. Deletions cut 5 bases from V and 2 bases from J, with 18 bases between. The germline V gene has CDR1 SGHTA and CDR2 FQGTGA. CDR3 size: 16 residues. The CDR3 loop reads CASSLRPQEYNYGYTF. As DNA, the CDR3 is TGTGCCAGCAGCCTAAGACCGCAGGAATACAACTATGGCTACACCTTC. Combining the CDR3 with reference TRBV7-3 and TRBJ1-2 gives the whole variable domain GAGVSQTPSNKVTEKGKYVELRCDPISGHTALYWYRQSLGQGPEFLIYFQGTGAADDSGLPNDRFFAVRPEGSVSTLKIQRTERGDSAVYLCASSLRPQEYNYGYTFGSGTRLTVV.

The rearrangement joins TRBV9 to TRBJ2-1; TRBD1 matches at 11 bases. Trimming cost V 4 bases and J 7 bases; bases outside gene matches: 7. In germline, CDR1 is SGDLS, CDR2 YYNGEE. The CDR3 is 15 residues long. CDR3 DNA: TGTGCCAGCAGCCCTGGACAGGGGGCCGCTAATGAGCAGTTCTTC. It is translated as CASSPGQGAANEQFF. Based on the CDR3 plus reference TRBV9 and TRBJ2-1, the full variable domain is DSGVTQTPKHLITATGQRVTLRCSPRSGDLSVYWYQQSLDQGLQFLIQYYNGEERAKGNILERFSAQQFPDLHSELNLSSLELGDSALYFCASSPGQGAANEQFFGPGTRLTVL.

This clonotype was detected ten times or more. The V and J genes are TRBV28 and TRBJ1-2; D may be TRBD1 (6 bases). CDR3 size: 15 residues. CDR1 MDHEN and CDR2 SYDVKM come from the germline V gene. V was trimmed by 4 bases and J by 3 bases, leaving 15 bases between them. The CDR3 protein is CASSSTGGGYYGYTF. DNA of the CDR3: TGTGCCAGCAGTTCCACCGGGGGGGGCTACTATGGCTACACCTTC.

This chain connects TRBV7-3 to TRBJ1-4; D is ambiguous. In germline, CDR1 is SGHTA, CDR2 FQGTGA. The CDR3 extends over 14 amino acids. Trimming left V 2 bases short and J 4 bases short, with 8 bases between. DNA of the CDR3: TGTGCCAGCAGCTTAGGAGATTATAATGAAAAACTGTTTTTT. Residues: CASSLGDYNEKLFF.

The rearrangement uses TRBV27 and TRBJ1-2, with 10 bases that match TRBD1. V shed 5 bases and J 7 bases; nucleotides not matched to a gene: 7. This CDR3 region has 14 residues. Germline CDR1 is MNHEY and CDR2 is SMNVEV (reference sequence). Written as DNA, the CDR3 is TGTGCCAGCAGTCCGACAGGGACAGGGGCTGGCTACACCTTC. Translated, it gives CASSPTGTGAGYTF.

The genes are TRBV7-9 and TRBJ2-7, with TRBD1 identical over 9 bases. Germline values: CDR1 SEHNR, CDR2 FQNEAQ (reference sequence). The CDR3 sequence is 15 residues long. Here the CDR3 DNA reads TGTGCCAGCAGCCCCTCCCGGACAGGGGTCTACGAACAGTACGTC. Translating it yields CASSPSRTGVYEQYV.

This clonotype was seen ten or more times. The chain joins TRBV7-9 to TRBJ2-1; D call uncertain. CDR1 SEHNR and CDR2 FQNEAQ come from the germline V gene (reference sequence). The CDR3 spans 13 residues. V lost 1 base, J lost 8 bases, and 9 bases lay in between. In DNA form, the CDR3 reads TGTGCCAGCAGCTTAGACACCGCCCATGAGCAGTTCTTC. Translating it yields CASSLDTAHEQFF. Using reference TRBV7-9 and TRBJ2-1 for the parts outside the CDR3, the full variable domain is DTGVSQNPRHKITKRGQNVTFRCDPISEHNRLYWYRQTLGQGPEFLTYFQNEAQLEKSRLLSDRFSAERPKGSFSTLEIQRTEQGDSAMYLCASSLDTAHEQFFGPGTRLTVL.

At least ten counts were recorded for this clonotype. The chain carries TRBV2 and TRBJ1-2; tentatively, D is TRBD1 (6 bases). This CDR3 contains 13 residues. The germline gives CDR1 SNHLY, CDR2 FYNNEI. The V end lost 9 bases, the J end lost 4 bases, and 15 bases lay between the germline ends. The CDR3 region is CARTGLEGYGYTF. CDR3 coding DNA: TGTGCCAGGACAGGTCTCGAGGGCTATGGCTACACCTTC.

The V call is TRBV12-3 or TRBV12-4, the J call TRBJ1-5, with D unresolved. V lost 6 bases to trimming and J lost 6 bases, with 18 bases between them. The CDR3 sequence is 15 residues long. This chain's CDR3 is CASSPMGLGPQPQHF. The CDR3 bases are TGTGCCAGCAGCCCAATGGGCCTCGGGCCTCAGCCCCAGCATTTT.

The chain joins TRBV6-1 to TRBJ2-7; D not certain. Germline V gene data show CDR1 as MNHNS and CDR2 as SASEGT. CDR3 length: 14 residues. The V end was cut by 0 bases, the J end by 3 bases, with 9 bases between. The CDR3 sequence: CASSEAGEIYEQYF. CDR3 sequence (DNA): TGTGCCAGCAGTGAAGCGGGCGAAATCTACGAGCAGTACTTC.

J is TRBJ2-1 and V is TRBV7-9, with 12 bases that match TRBD1. Germline-derived CDR1 and CDR2 are SEHNR and FQNEAQ (reference sequence). The ends lost 5 bases at V and 6 bases at J; junction bases unmatched: 8. The CDR3 has 16 amino acids. The CDR3 DNA is TGTGCCAGCAGCCACACCGGGACAGGGGGCCGCAATGAGCAGTTCTTC. Protein sequence: CASSHTGTGGRNEQFF.

This clonotype was detected ten times or more. V and J are TRBV7-8 and TRBJ2-2, with D hard to call. Trimming pared 1 base from V and 5 bases from J, leaving 5 bases between. Germline loops: CDR1 SGHVS, CDR2 FQNEAQ. CDR3 length: 13 residues. CDR3 coding DNA: TGTGCCAGCAGCTTAGGACGGACCGGGGAGCTGTTTTTT. Translation: CASSLGRTGELFF.

The chain carries TRBV29-1 and TRBJ2-1; D is perhaps TRBD1 or TRBD2 (6 bases each). Germline V gene sequence: CDR1 SQVTM, CDR2 ANQGSEA. The CDR3 contains 16 residues. Trimming stripped 0 bases from V and 0 bases from J, with 12 bases between. The CDR3 is CSVEEKGGLSYNEQFF. The CDR3 DNA follows: TGCAGCGTTGAAGAGAAAGGGGGGCTCTCCTACAATGAGCAGTTCTTC.

The chain couples TRBV27 to TRBJ2-4; no clear D. CDR1 is MNHEY, CDR2 SMNVEV, per germline (reference sequence). Trimming removed 3 bases at V and 2 bases at J, with 5 bases between. The CDR3 extends over 13 amino acids. This CDR3 is CASSFGTKNIQYF. The CDR3 nucleotides are TGTGCCAGCAGTTTTGGGACCAAAAACATTCAGTACTTC.

This clonotype has ten or more counts. The chain uses TRBV12-3 or TRBV12-4 and TRBJ2-6; 10 bases line up with TRBD1. This CDR3 is 19 amino acids long. J lost 2 bases, V lost 5 bases, and 12 bases had no gene match. Here the CDR3 DNA reads TGTGCCAGCAGTCCGGCGACAGGGGGCTATTTGGCTGGGGCCAACGTCCTGACTTTC. It encodes CASSPATGGYLAGANVLTF.

This CDR3 is CASSQAPQDTRSTF. CDR3 nucleotides: TGCGCCAGCAGCCAAGCCCCCCAGGACACAAGGAGCACCTTC. The chain uses TRBV4-1 and TRBJ1-2, with D possibly TRBD1 on 5 matching bases. This CDR3 spans 14 amino acids. Between the trimmed V and J ends, which lost 1 base and 13 bases, there was a span of 19 bases. Looked up from germline, CDR1 is MGHRA and CDR2 is YSYEKL.

J is TRBJ1-3 and V is TRBV3-1; D gene uncertain. CDR3 length: 15 amino acids. Trimming took 4 bases from V and 0 from J, leaving 10 bases between them. Germline CDR1 reads LGHDT; CDR2 reads YNNKEL (reference sequence). The CDR3, as DNA: TGTGCCAGCAGCCCGTCAGTCTACTCTGGAAACACCATATATTTT. This gives the protein CASSPSVYSGNTIYF. Full variable domain (missing parts from reference TRBV3-1 and TRBJ1-3): DTAVSQTPKYLVTQMGNDKSIKCEQNLGHDTMYWYKQDSKKFLKIMFSYNNKELIINETVPNRFSPKSPDKAHLNLHINSLELGDSAVYFCASSPSVYSGNTIYFGEGSWLTVV.

The V call is TRBV2, the J call TRBJ1-3; D is unclear. The CDR3 extends over 11 amino acids. CDR1 and CDR2 (germline): SNHLY, FYNNEI. The V end lost 7 bases, the J end lost 5 bases, and 6 bases lay between the germline ends. CDR3 nucleotide sequence: TGTGCCAGCATGGGGAGAAACACCATATATTTT. The encoded protein is CASMGRNTIYF.